This TCR beta chain was captured in a study of cytomegalovirus exposure and HLA in healthy donors. The wider study: As released early, the data held about 85 million unique TCRs from HLA-typed donors. Broader study findings: As a later analysis revealed, most CMV-associated TCR beta chains appeared HLA-restricted. Later analysis demonstrated an association between a missense DCLRE1C variant and TCR beta V- and J-gene trimming. There were several of the most significant clusters that appeared linked to common viral pathogens in a later analysis.

This clone was seen a single time. Antigen: not known. The study ran its PCR with 60 Vbeta and 13 Jbeta primers. Profiled with immunoSEQ multiplex PCR; TCRdb holds only in-frame clones, not every one. The profile shows about 110,000 clones, approximately 76% of them singletons. There are 16 residues in the CDR3. Germline V gene data show CDR1 as LNHNV and CDR2 as YYDKDF (reference sequence). V was shortened by 1 base and J by 7 bases, with 17 bases between the two germline ends. The chain combines TRBV15 with TRBJ2-1; possible D gene TRBD2, 5 bases. The sequence was obtained from a woman between 50 and 59 years old in good health and CMV-seropositive. Source material: PBMCs. The CDR3 region is CATSRVWTPRGNEQFF. For the CDR3, the DNA is TGTGCCACCAGCAGAGTGTGGACCCCCCGCGGGAATGAGCAGTTCTTC.